The rows below give T cell receptor beta chains drawn from one sample of a study of T cell responses to AZD1222 COVID-19 vaccine. The table came from immunoSEQ multiplex PCR; TCRdb's copy has only in-frame clones and leaves some out. The table records roughly 100,000 clones, 70% to 90% of them present only once. The specimen was peripheral blood, collected on day 0 of AZD1222 vaccination. The receptors were sampled from an adult in good health. Each CDR3 is given without its conserved first and last residue. The order of the fields is V gene, CDR3 length, J gene, CDR3 protein.

V: TRBV6-5
length: 9
J: TRBJ1-2
CDR3: ASGDIYGYT

V: TRBV18
length: 13
J: TRBJ1-1
CDR3: ASSPLGYQDTEAF

V: TRBV20-1
length: 9
J: TRBJ1-1
CDR3: SADSRFSAF

V: TRBV5-1
length: 13
J: TRBJ1-2
CDR3: ASSTGQDWAYGYT

V: TRBV5-1
length: 12
J: TRBJ2-1
CDR3: ASSLVGGRNEQF

V: TRBV6-5
length: 12
J: TRBJ1-5
CDR3: ASRSGAGNQPQH

V: TRBV6-1
length: 12
J: TRBJ1-1
CDR3: ASSDRWQSTEAF

V: TRBV12-3/TRBV12-4
length: 11
J: TRBJ1-1
CDR3: ASSLTGGPEAF

V: TRBV5-1
length: 12
J: TRBJ2-7
CDR3: ASSPLDRAGEQY

V: TRBV6-4
length: 12
J: TRBJ2-1
CDR3: ASSPSGSRNEQF

V: TRBV5-6
length: 14
J: TRBJ2-5
CDR3: ASSLFGSGAEETQY

V: TRBV6-7
length: 11
J: TRBJ1-2
CDR3: ASSCHRAPGYT

V: TRBV6-5
length: 12
J: TRBJ2-2
CDR3: ASSRQANTGELF

V: TRBV6-2/TRBV6-3
length: 16
J: TRBJ2-6
CDR3: ASSYGRQATSGANVLT

V: TRBV5-4
length: 15
J: TRBJ2-5
CDR3: ASSPGTSGLGQETQY

V: TRBV18
length: 12
J: TRBJ1-1
CDR3: ASSPGIVQSQAF

V: TRBV11-1
length: 13
J: TRBJ2-7
CDR3: ASSRTGVSSYEQY

V: TRBV24-1
length: 15
J: TRBJ2-2
CDR3: ATSDLLAGEDTGELF

V: TRBV5-1
length: 12
J: TRBJ1-1
CDR3: ASSSTLGVTEAF

V: TRBV11-1
length: 12
J: TRBJ2-5
CDR3: ASSQGLREETQY

V: TRBV6-1
length: 11
J: TRBJ1-4
CDR3: ASSEAGEGKLF

V: TRBV14
length: 16
J: TRBJ2-4
CDR3: ASSQGPAATIAKNIQY

V: TRBV5-1
length: 13
J: TRBJ2-7
CDR3: ASSSRGTGTFEQY

V: TRBV5-1
length: 12
J: TRBJ2-3
CDR3: ASAEDRVTDTQY

V: TRBV7-2
length: 14
J: TRBJ2-7
CDR3: ASSLARSGGMYEQY

V: TRBV27
length: 12
J: TRBJ2-1
CDR3: ASSAGDRDNEQF

V: TRBV2
length: 11
J: TRBJ1-1
CDR3: ASSEDRRTEAF

V: TRBV11-2
length: 16
J: TRBJ2-2
CDR3: ASSLMKRGASNTGELF

V: TRBV14
length: 11
J: TRBJ1-5
CDR3: ASSQDWGYPQH

V: TRBV5-5
length: 13
J: TRBJ2-3
CDR3: ASSPGQGRDVTQY

V: TRBV5-4
length: 14
J: TRBJ2-7
CDR3: ASSSRTGANYYEQY

V: TRBV12-3/TRBV12-4
length: 10
J: TRBJ2-1
CDR3: ASSPQGSEQF

V: TRBV7-8
length: 12
J: TRBJ2-3
CDR3: ASSVGTGRDTQY

V: TRBV4-2
length: 14
J: TRBJ1-4
CDR3: ASSQETGTRGEKLF

V: TRBV3-1/TRBV3-2
length: 11
J: TRBJ2-7
CDR3: ASSPKTPYEQY

V: TRBV7-3
length: 13
J: TRBJ1-1
CDR3: ASSLTGGSNTEAF

V: TRBV7-8
length: 11
J: TRBJ2-7
CDR3: ASSLGLGYEQY

V: TRBV30
length: 10
J: TRBJ1-2
CDR3: AWSGGNYGYT

V: TRBV4-3
length: 15
J: TRBJ2-1
CDR3: ASSQASHGTTQDEQF

V: TRBV7-9
length: 12
J: TRBJ2-5
CDR3: ASSLATGGETQY

V: TRBV7-3
length: 14
J: TRBJ1-1
CDR3: ASRRTSDYMNTEAF

V: TRBV24-1
length: 14
J: TRBJ2-1
CDR3: ATSGRLAGGLNEQF

V: TRBV28
length: 13
J: TRBJ2-3
CDR3: ASKDGQGGTDTQY

V: TRBV5-4
length: 12
J: TRBJ2-7
CDR3: ASSLGGNAYEQY

V: TRBV2
length: 12
J: TRBJ2-2
CDR3: ASSQTSGTGELF

V: TRBV9
length: 11
J: TRBJ2-7
CDR3: ASSSEGGYEQY

V: TRBV19
length: 12
J: TRBJ1-5
CDR3: ASRRPGGGQPQH

V: TRBV5-6
length: 13
J: TRBJ2-7
CDR3: ASSLGVGSSYEQY